The sequence of this TCR beta chain was determined in a study of human T cells and chemical hapten exposure (dated by TCRdb to 2020 to 2022). Describing the broader study: The libraries were sequenced as a pool, and the TCR yield per sample differed mostly because of small variations in library volumes within the pool. Peripheral blood TCR repertoire changes were tracked in vivo in alopecia patients during primary and secondary sensitization to the hapten diphenylcyclopropenone (DPC). For every blood RNA sample, sequencing covered both the TCR alpha and TCR beta chains. The investigation overall reported the following: After repeated subsampling, changes were observed in the strength of the expansion versus patch-test correlation and in the threshold at which the correlation became significant. The number of TCRs above 1 in 1000 frequency did not change with DPC sensitization; there was no evidence of global repertoire structure alterations.

Receptor libraries were prepared by RACE. The run used a NextSeq 500. During library preparation, unique molecular identifiers were attached to individual cDNA molecules so that TCRs could be counted quantitatively and reproducibly. In the source study's methods: The median number of TCRs per sample was some 100,000, ranging from about 23,224 to 690,600. The Decombinator software suite was used to annotate V, J and CDR3 in the TCR reads. To make PS versus PT1 abundance plots, every sample was subsampled to the same number of TCRs (28,000). TCRs were defined as expanded if absent before sensitization and observed at least eight times at the 2-week time point. TCRdb cleaned the public reads at Q25 with fastp, built clones with MiXCR and kept in-frame beta chains. CDR3 protein duplicates are merged, each entry listing the most common genes and DNA. The V and J calls and clone size are TCRdb's, not the authors'. This sample holds about 45,000 distinct CDR3 sequences; roughly 4.2% were observed only once. The top ten clones comprise about 6% of the sample.

Taken with the paper, the label for time point translates to: healthy volunteer bleed at 2 weeks. Unfractionated whole blood was collected in Tempus Blood RNA tubes, and total RNA was extracted from that blood. Roughly 5 healthy volunteers served as TCR sequencing controls and were bled at day 0, 2 weeks and 6 weeks. Measured from the cysteine to the phenylalanine, the CDR3 is 16 residues long. CDR3 DNA is the only sequence kept; it has 48 bases, read in frame from the first base. The germline V gene yields SQVTM for CDR1 and ANQGSEA for CDR2. Germline trimming: 6 bases from V, 2 bases from J; junction bases outside gene matches: 15. This clonotype came up many times. Its antigen has not been determined. Within one base of it there is no much larger clone, and no base qualities were kept.

The chain is encoded by TRBV29-1 joined to TRBJ2-7; TRBD2 lines up with 8 middle nucleotides. The TCR originated in a human donor in good health. Some clones in this sample may be carry-over from other donors' samples. The specimen was whole blood. The nucleotide sequence is given as TGCAGCGTGACGGGAGGGACGTCAGGAGAAGCCTACGAGCAGTACTTC. The resulting protein is CSVTGGTSGEAYEQYF.